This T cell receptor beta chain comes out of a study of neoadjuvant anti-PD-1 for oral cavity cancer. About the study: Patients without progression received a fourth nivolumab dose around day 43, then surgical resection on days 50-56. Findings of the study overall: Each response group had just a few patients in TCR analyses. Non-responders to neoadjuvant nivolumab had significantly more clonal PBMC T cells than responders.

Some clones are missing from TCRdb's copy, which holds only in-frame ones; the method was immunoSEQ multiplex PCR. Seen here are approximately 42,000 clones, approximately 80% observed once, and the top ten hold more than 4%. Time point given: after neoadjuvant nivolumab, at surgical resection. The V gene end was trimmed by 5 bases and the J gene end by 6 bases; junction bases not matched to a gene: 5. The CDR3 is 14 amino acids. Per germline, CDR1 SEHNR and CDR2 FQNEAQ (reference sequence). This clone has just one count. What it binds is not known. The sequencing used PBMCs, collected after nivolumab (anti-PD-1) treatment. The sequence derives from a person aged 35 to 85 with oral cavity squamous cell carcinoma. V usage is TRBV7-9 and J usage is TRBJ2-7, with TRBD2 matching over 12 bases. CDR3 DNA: TGTGCCAGCAGCCGGACTAGCGGGACGAGCGAGCAGTACTTC. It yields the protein CASSRTSGTSEQYF.